This TCR beta chain was retrieved from a study of CD8 T cells in ankylosing spondylitis. Broader study findings: A subset of motif variants has previously been described in the synovial fluid and blood of reactive arthritis. Seemingly distinctive of ankylosing spondylitis blood was a TCR beta motif formed by eight highly homologous variants. The authors reported significant enrichment of disease-linked clones in matched ankylosing spondylitis synovial fluid.

Worth noting for this clonotype: Its antigen is currently unknown.

Quantitative molecular-barcoded 5'-RACE generated the TCR beta libraries. TCRdb re-called the 5' RACE reads through MiXCR, storing one row per CDR3 protein. The profile covers 700,000 to 1,000,000 distinct CDR3 sequences, with approximately 12% appearing a single time and approximately 0.5% taken by the ten largest. The CDR3 spans 16 residues. V dropped 4 bases and J dropped 1 base, with 14 bases sitting between them. CDR1 and CDR2 from the germline V gene are LNHDA and SQIVND (reference sequence). Sequencing was done on a sample of blood, either unsorted or a sorted T cell fraction (not recorded which). The TCR comes from a male donor with ankylosing spondylitis. The chain couples TRBV19 to TRBJ1-5; D unresolved. For the CDR3, the DNA is TGTGCCAGTAGTACGTGGAACCCGGGGAGCAATCAGCCCCAGCATTTT. Translating gives CASSTWNPGSNQPQHF.